This T cell receptor (beta chain) comes out of a study of Graves' ophthalmopathy and Graves' hyperthyroidism. Amplification from RNA transcripts yielded the TCR beta CDR3 regions. Investigators did first-round RT-PCR with HTBI primers, then second-round multiplex PCR. TCRdb re-derived calls from the multiplex PCR reads in MiXCR, one entry per CDR3 protein. The sample records 400,000 or so distinct CDR3 sequences, 15% to 19% being singletons. J lost 4 bases, V lost 9 bases, and 10 bases had no gene match. CDR3 length: 14 amino acids. Germline-derived CDR1 and CDR2 are SNHLY and FYNNEI. With respect to this clonotype: This may be a read error: a much more frequent sequence differs by one nucleotide.

The TCR sequence derives from a woman younger than 35 with stable Graves' hyperthyroidism. V is TRBV2 and J is TRBJ1-2, with 8 bases lining up with TRBD1. Sample: peripheral blood. The CDR3 reads CARKTGEDLYGYTF. CDR3 bases: TGTGCCAGGAAGACAGGGGAAGACCTCTATGGCTACACCTTC.